This T cell receptor beta chain was identified in a study of blood T cell repertoires in COVID-19. About the study: Spain, Italy and the United States supplied samples that represented acute and convalescent COVID-19. Sources were T cells, B-cell-depleted T cells, or PBMCs; the material itself was cDNA or gDNA.

TCRdb keeps only in-frame clones here, not all; method: immunoSEQ multiplex PCR. The sample holds some 110,000 clones, around 86% seen once. Per germline, CDR1 LNHDA and CDR2 SQIVND (reference sequence). The length of the CDR3 is 13 residues. The ends were cut back, 3 bases at V and 4 bases at J, with 6 bases in the middle. The specimen was peripheral blood. The chain recombines TRBV19 with TRBJ2-2; possibly TRBD2 for D (5 bases). The receptor's source is a middle-aged man with acute or convalescent COVID-19. The CDR3 sequence is CASSIGGTGELFF. The CDR3 DNA is TGTGCCAGTAGTATTGGAGGCACCGGGGAGCTGTTTTTT. The variable domain in full, completed from reference TRBV19 and TRBJ2-2, reads DGGITQSPKYLFRKEGQNVTLSCEQNLNHDAMYWYRQDPGQGLRLIYYSQIVNDFQKGDIAEGYSVSREKKESFPLTVTSAQKNPTAFYLCASSIGGTGELFFGEGSRLTVL.